The rows below give T cell receptor beta chains drawn from one sample of a study of T cell repertoires in cytomegalovirus infection. TCRdb re-called the reads with MiXCR, one entry per CDR3 protein. The sample carries 500,000 to 600,000 distinct CDR3 sequences, approximately 15% recorded once. The sequenced sample was CD8+ T cells from PBMCs. The receptors were sampled from a human donor in good health (CMV status not recorded). Some clones in this sample may be carry-over from other donors' samples. Both conserved end residues are part of each CDR3. The D gene is left open where the match is weak. Rows give clone size only sometimes, using once, few, many, or a class for an expanded clone.

CDR3 protein,CDR3 DNA,J gene,clone size,CDR3 length,V gene,D gene
CASSTKEGLALDTQYF,TGTGCCAGCAGTACTAAGGAGGGACTAGCGTTGGATACGCAGTATTTT,TRBJ2-3,many,16,TRBV7-6,TRBD2
CASSDLSTFREGLKTQYF,TGTGCCAGCAGTGACCTATCTACGTTTCGGGAGGGCCTAAAGACCCAGTACTTC,TRBJ2-5,many,18,TRBV6-4,TRBD2
CASSQERRREQYF,TGCGCCAGCAGCCAAGAAAGACGGCGAGAGCAGTACTTC,TRBJ2-7,few,13,TRBV4-1,.
CASSPYRGGTYEQYF,TGTGCCAGCAGTCCGTACAGGGGGGGGACCTACGAGCAGTACTTC,TRBJ2-7,.,15,TRBV2,.
CASSLTGVGREQFF,TGTGCCAGCAGTTTAACAGGGGTTGGTCGTGAGCAGTTCTTC,TRBJ2-1,.,14,TRBV27,TRBD1
CASSFPREGSSYEQYF,TGTGCCAGCAGTTTCCCCCGTGAGGGAAGCTCCTACGAGCAGTACTTC,TRBJ2-7,few,16,TRBV28,.
CASSLSSGRWAFF,TGTGCCAGCAGTTTATCTTCGGGGCGATGGGCTTTCTTT,TRBJ1-1,few,13,TRBV27,.
CSARDPGRGYGYTF,TGCAGTGCTAGAGATCCCGGCAGGGGCTATGGCTACACCTTC,TRBJ1-2,many,14,TRBV20-1,.
CASRSGTATYEQYF,TGTGCCAGCAGGTCCGGGACTGCGACCTACGAGCAGTACTTC,TRBJ2-7,many,14,TRBV7-9,.
CASRTGGLTEDFF,TGTGCCAGTAGGACAGGGGGCTTAACTGAAGATTTCTTT,TRBJ1-1,.,13,TRBV19,TRBD1
CASTWTEYGLAKNIQYF,TGTGCCAGCACCTGGACAGAGTATGGACTAGCCAAAAACATTCAGTACTTC,TRBJ2-4,few,17,TRBV28,.
CASRERQASSYEQYF,TGTGCCAGCAGGGAACGACAGGCCAGCTCCTACGAGCAGTACTTC,TRBJ2-7,many,15,TRBV6-1,.
CASSPRGGGYTF,TGTGCCAGCAGCCCGCGGGGAGGGGGCTACACCTTC,TRBJ1-2,.,12,TRBV9,.
CASSYPTAYEQYF,TGTGCCAGCAGCTATCCGACTGCCTACGAGCAGTACTTC,TRBJ2-7,many,13,TRBV7-2,.
CASSLVSGRTYEQYF,TGTGCCAGCAGTTTGGTCTCAGGGCGTACCTACGAGCAGTACTTC,TRBJ2-7,many,15,TRBV12-3/TRBV12-4,.
CAISSGAQPQHF,TGTGCCATCAGTTCAGGGGCCCAGCCCCAGCATTTT,TRBJ1-5,many,12,TRBV10-3,.
CASSDRNTEAFF,TGTGCCAGCAGTGACAGAAACACTGAAGCTTTCTTT,TRBJ1-1,many,12,TRBV9,.
CASSLQGARPQHF,TGTGCCAGCAGTTTACAGGGGGCGCGGCCCCAGCATTTT,TRBJ1-5,many,13,TRBV12-3/TRBV12-4,TRBD1
CASSQELGSEKLFF,TGTGCCAGCAGCCAAGAATTAGGGAGTGAAAAACTGTTTTTT,TRBJ1-4,.,14,TRBV4-2,.
CAIPTSGRGNEQFF,TGTGCCATCCCGACTAGCGGGAGGGGCAATGAGCAGTTCTTC,TRBJ2-1,few,14,TRBV2,TRBD2
CASSSTRQGAPANEKLFF,TGTGCCAGCAGCTCTACCCGACAGGGGGCCCCAGCTAATGAAAAACTGTTTTTT,TRBJ1-4,many,18,TRBV7-6,TRBD1
CASSSFGTSGGEFYEQYF,TGTGCCAGCAGCTCCTTCGGGACTAGCGGGGGGGAATTCTACGAGCAGTACTTC,TRBJ2-7,many,18,TRBV7-2,TRBD2
CASSPDYMNTEAFF,TGTGCCAGCAGTCCTGATTACATGAACACTGAAGCTTTCTTT,TRBJ1-1,few,14,TRBV27,.
CARSLSAFLAYEQYF,TGTGCCAGAAGTTTATCCGCGTTCCTAGCCTACGAGCAGTACTTC,TRBJ2-7,.,15,TRBV27,.
CATSPGQRDYSNQPQHF,TGTGCCACTTCTCCGGGACAGAGGGATTATAGCAATCAGCCCCAGCATTTT,TRBJ1-5,few,17,TRBV19,TRBD1
CASSPGNRGLHEQYF,TGTGCCAGCAGCCCGGGGAACAGGGGGCTCCACGAGCAGTACTTC,TRBJ2-7,many,15,TRBV11-2,TRBD1
CASSLLRQGAKNIQYF,TGCGCCAGCAGCTTACTCCGACAGGGGGCCAAAAACATTCAGTACTTC,TRBJ2-4,.,16,TRBV5-1,TRBD1
CASSLYGQMNTEAFF,TGTGCCAGCAGCTTATATGGGCAGATGAACACTGAAGCTTTCTTT,TRBJ1-1,many,15,TRBV7-2,.
CASSQEMGLNTEAFF,TGTGCCAGCAGCCAAGAAATGGGCCTGAACACTGAAGCTTTCTTT,TRBJ1-1,few,15,TRBV3-1,.
CASSSGAGGREGSGGYTF,TGTGCCAGCAGCTCAGGGGCAGGGGGACGAGAAGGGTCCGGTGGCTACACCTTC,TRBJ1-2,.,18,TRBV11-2,TRBD1
CASSLAGVTYEQYF,TGTGCCAGCAGCTTAGCTGGGGTAACCTACGAGCAGTACTTC,TRBJ2-7,many,14,TRBV5-1,.
CASSLATGGGQPQHF,TGTGCCAGCAGCTTAGCGACAGGGGGCGGTCAGCCCCAGCATTTT,TRBJ1-5,many,15,TRBV7-2,TRBD1
CASSLSRHNEQFF,TGTGCCAGCAGTCTGTCCAGGCACAATGAGCAGTTCTTC,TRBJ2-1,.,13,TRBV27,.
CASSPPPQAATPFF,TGTGCCAGCAGCCCGCCCCCCCAAGCGGCGACTCCCTTCTTC,TRBJ2-1,many,14,TRBV7-9,.
CAGAGRGFTDTQYF,TGTGCCGGGGCGGGTAGGGGGTTCACAGATACGCAGTATTTT,TRBJ2-3,many,14,TRBV28,.
CASSLERSVNEQFF,TGCGCCAGCAGCTTGGAGCGGTCTGTAAATGAGCAGTTCTTC,TRBJ2-1,few,14,TRBV5-1,.
CASSQDSGGYYGYTF,TGCGCCAGCAGCCAAGATTCAGGGGGCTATTATGGCTACACCTTC,TRBJ1-2,many,15,TRBV4-1,TRBD1